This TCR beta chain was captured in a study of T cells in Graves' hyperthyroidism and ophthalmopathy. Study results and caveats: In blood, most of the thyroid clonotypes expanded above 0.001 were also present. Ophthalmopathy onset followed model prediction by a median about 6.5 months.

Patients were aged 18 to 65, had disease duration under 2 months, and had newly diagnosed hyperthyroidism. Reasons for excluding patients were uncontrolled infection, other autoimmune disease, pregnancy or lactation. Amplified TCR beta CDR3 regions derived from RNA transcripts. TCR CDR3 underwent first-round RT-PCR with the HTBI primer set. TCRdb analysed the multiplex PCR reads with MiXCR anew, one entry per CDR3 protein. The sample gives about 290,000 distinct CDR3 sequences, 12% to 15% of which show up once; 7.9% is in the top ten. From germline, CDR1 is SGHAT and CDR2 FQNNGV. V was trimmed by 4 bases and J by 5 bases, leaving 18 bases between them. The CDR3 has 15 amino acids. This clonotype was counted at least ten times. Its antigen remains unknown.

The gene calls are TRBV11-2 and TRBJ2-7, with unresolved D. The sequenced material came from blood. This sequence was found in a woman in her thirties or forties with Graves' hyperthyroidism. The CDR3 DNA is TGTGCCAGCAGCTCCTTGGTCAGGAATCTCGACGAGCAGTACTTC. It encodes CASSSLVRNLDEQYF.